These T cell receptor beta chains were read from a single sample in a study of blood T cell repertoires in COVID-19. Data came from immunoSEQ multiplex PCR; TCRdb stores just in-frame clones and leaves some out. The data hold approximately 150,000 clones, with around 88% observed a single time. Source material: peripheral blood. All receptors derive from a woman between 65 and 79 years old who had recovered from COVID-19. Both conserved end residues are part of each CDR3. D genes are given only for firm matches. Clone size is shown for a subset of rows, as once, few, many or a class of expanded clone.

V gene	D gene	clone size	J gene	CDR3 protein	CDR3 DNA
TRBV7-4	TRBD1	NA	TRBJ1-5	CASSCDGTASGQPQHF	TGTGCCAGCAGCTGCGACGGGACAGCCTCAGGGCAGCCCCAGCATTTT
TRBV10-3	TRBD2	few	TRBJ2-5	CAIRASGRAGQETQYF	TGTGCCATCAGGGCTAGCGGGAGGGCCGGGCAAGAGACCCAGTACTTC
TRBV5-6	NA	NA	TRBJ1-1	CASSYYSGVGDTEAFF	TGTGCCAGCAGCTACTATTCAGGGGTCGGGGACACTGAAGCTTTCTTT
TRBV25-1	NA	few	TRBJ1-6	CATAGQSNSPLHF	TGTGCCACTGCTGGACAGAGTAATTCACCCCTCCACTTT
TRBV7-7	NA	NA	TRBJ1-1	CASSLGRNTEAFF	TGTGCCAGCAGCTTAGGGAGGAACACTGAAGCTTTCTTT
TRBV5-4	NA	few	TRBJ2-2	CASSLVVRGSGELFF	TGTGCCAGCAGCTTGGTGGTTAGGGGGTCCGGGGAGCTGTTTTTT
TRBV5-1	NA	NA	TRBJ1-4	CASSWGRGSEKLFF	TGCGCCAGCAGCTGGGGGCGGGGGTCTGAAAAACTGTTTTTT
TRBV10-3	TRBD1	NA	TRBJ1-1	CAISPGQPKAFF	TGTGCCATCAGCCCGGGACAGCCAAAAGCTTTCTTT
TRBV28	NA	NA	TRBJ1-5	CASTRPEGYQPQHF	TGTGCCAGCACCCGCCCGGAGGGATATCAGCCCCAGCATTTT
TRBV4-1	TRBD2	few	TRBJ2-1	CASSQAGTSHNEQFF	TGCGCCAGCAGCCAGGCCGGGACTAGCCATAATGAGCAGTTCTTC
TRBV5-1	TRBD1	NA	TRBJ1-4	CASSTRQGANEKLFF	TGCGCCAGCAGCACGAGACAGGGGGCTAATGAAAAACTGTTTTTT
TRBV7-2	NA	NA	TRBJ2-1	CASSGLRGNEQFF	TGTGCCAGCAGCGGACTTCGAGGGAATGAGCAGTTCTTC
TRBV11-2	NA	NA	TRBJ2-7	CASSPRQGGGHYEQYF	TGTGCCAGCAGCCCCCGCCAGGGAGGGGGGCACTACGAGCAGTACTTC
TRBV7-2	NA	NA	TRBJ1-3	CASSLAGVGNTIYF	TGTGCCAGCAGCTTAGCAGGAGTAGGAAACACCATATATTTT
TRBV19	NA	NA	TRBJ1-2	CASSIVVRVGYGYTF	TGTGCCAGTAGTATAGTGGTTCGGGTCGGCTATGGCTACACCTTC
TRBV5-1	NA	NA	TRBJ2-1	CASTFQGPSYNEQFF	TGCGCCAGCACCTTCCAGGGGCCCTCCTACAATGAGCAGTTCTTC
TRBV6-6	TRBD1	few	TRBJ1-2	CASSLTQGDGYTF	TGTGCCAGCAGTCTTACCCAGGGGGATGGCTACACCTTC
TRBV5-1	TRBD1	NA	TRBJ1-2	CASSGTGEGGYTF	TGCGCCAGCAGCGGGACAGGGGAAGGTGGCTACACCTTC
TRBV28	TRBD2	NA	TRBJ2-3	CASSSGGRTDTQYF	TGTGCCAGCAGCTCGGGGGGACGCACAGATACGCAGTATTTT
TRBV5-4	NA	NA	TRBJ2-6	CASSPQGSGANVLTF	TGTGCCAGCAGCCCTCAGGGCTCTGGGGCCAACGTCCTGACTTTC
TRBV24-1	NA	NA	TRBJ1-1	CATSRSAGTEAFF	TGTGCCACCAGTAGGAGTGCGGGCACTGAAGCTTTCTTT
TRBV2	NA	NA	TRBJ1-1	CASSDQGPNTEAFF	TGTGCCAGCAGTGACCAGGGGCCGAACACTGAAGCTTTCTTT
TRBV6-6	NA	NA	TRBJ1-5	CASTSGDQPQHF	TGTGCCAGCACATCAGGGGACCAGCCCCAGCATTTT
TRBV2	NA	NA	TRBJ1-2	CASSGRGAGYTF	TGTGCCAGCAGTGGTCGGGGGGCTGGCTACACCTTC
TRBV4-1	TRBD2	NA	TRBJ2-3	CASSQAALAGGSTQYF	TGCGCCAGCAGCCAGGCGGCCCTAGCGGGAGGGAGTACGCAGTATTTT
TRBV5-1	NA	once	TRBJ2-1	CASSLEGSDYNEQFF	TGCGCCAGCAGCTTGGAGGGGTCGGACTACAATGAGCAGTTCTTC
TRBV6-5	NA	NA	TRBJ2-3	CASSPGPWGTDTQYF	TGTGCCAGCAGTCCTGGGCCTTGGGGCACAGATACGCAGTATTTT
TRBV7-8	NA	NA	TRBJ2-4	CASSLRVPWGDIQYF	TGTGCCAGCAGCCTCCGCGTCCCTTGGGGCGACATTCAGTACTTC
TRBV5-1	NA	once	TRBJ1-2	CASGSGGSYSYGYTF	TGCGCCAGCGGGAGTGGGGGGAGTTATAGCTATGGCTACACCTTC
TRBV29-1	TRBD2	once	TRBJ2-5	CSGGTSGGPGTQYF	TGCAGCGGCGGGACTAGTGGGGGTCCTGGGACCCAGTACTTC
TRBV7-2	NA	NA	TRBJ1-1	CASSWAGDTEAFF	TGTGCCAGCAGCTGGGCGGGGGACACTGAAGCTTTCTTT
TRBV18	TRBD2	NA	TRBJ2-1	CASSPGLAGAGNEQFF	TGTGCCAGCTCACCGGGACTAGCGGGAGCCGGGAATGAGCAGTTCTTC
TRBV10-3	TRBD1	NA	TRBJ1-4	CAITWDRGNEKLFF	TGTGCCATCACGTGGGACAGGGGCAATGAAAAACTGTTTTTT
TRBV19	NA	once	TRBJ2-3	CASSIPFRADTQYF	TGTGCCAGTAGTATCCCTTTCAGGGCAGATACGCAGTATTTT
TRBV19	TRBD1	NA	TRBJ2-3	CASSGGTGGRTDTQYF	TGTGCCAGTAGTGGGGGGACAGGGGGACGTACAGATACGCAGTATTTT
TRBV6-2/TRBV6-3	TRBD1	NA	TRBJ1-1	CASSYSPAGQGARVAFF	TGTGCCAGCAGTTACTCCCCTGCGGGACAGGGGGCCAGAGTCGCTTTCTTT
TRBV12-3/TRBV12-4	NA	NA	TRBJ1-1	CASSQRRNTEAFF	TGTGCCAGCAGCCAAAGGAGGAACACTGAAGCTTTCTTT
TRBV11-2	TRBD1	NA	TRBJ2-2	CASSAQQGGTGELFF	TGTGCCAGCAGCGCACAACAGGGGGGCACCGGGGAGCTGTTTTTT
TRBV4-2	NA	NA	TRBJ1-2	CASSQDSYGYTF	TGTGCCAGCAGCCAAGACAGCTATGGCTACACCTTC
TRBV6-1	TRBD1	NA	TRBJ2-2	CASSVPDRGGPHTGELFF	TGTGCCAGCAGTGTACCGGACAGGGGGGGCCCCCACACCGGGGAGCTGTTTTTT
TRBV27	NA	once	TRBJ1-1	CASSPPGGWSFF	TGTGCCAGCAGTCCCCCCGGGGGTTGGTCTTTCTTT
TRBV7-2	NA	NA	TRBJ1-3	CASSFRVRWGAGNTIYF	TGTGCCAGCAGCTTTAGAGTCCGCTGGGGGGCTGGAAACACCATATATTTT
TRBV28	NA	NA	TRBJ1-2	CASSSVYGYTF	TGTGCCAGCAGTTCCGTGTATGGCTACACCTTC
TRBV6-5	TRBD1	NA	TRBJ1-4	CASRDRVLSEKLFF	TGTGCCAGCAGGGACAGGGTACTAAGTGAAAAACTGTTTTTT
TRBV5-6	NA	few	TRBJ1-4	CASSLRGLREKLFF	TGTGCCAGCAGCCTCAGGGGCCTTAGAGAAAAACTGTTTTTT
TRBV6-4	NA	NA	TRBJ2-7	CASSDKRSKACTYEQYF	TGTGCCAGCAGTGACAAGAGGTCAAAGGCTTGTACCTACGAGCAGTACTTC
TRBV18	TRBD1	NA	TRBJ1-2	CASSPRSSGQGSGYTF	TGTGCCAGCTCACCACGAAGTTCAGGACAGGGGTCCGGCTACACCTTC
TRBV2	NA	NA	TRBJ1-2	CASSAGANWNYGYTF	TGTGCCAGCAGTGCAGGGGCAAACTGGAACTATGGCTACACCTTC
TRBV5-4	NA	NA	TRBJ2-3	CASSLFGGALADTQYF	TGTGCCAGCAGCTTGTTTGGGGGGGCCTTGGCAGATACGCAGTATTTT
TRBV12-3/TRBV12-4	NA	NA	TRBJ1-2	CASSLALRGGYTF	TGTGCCAGCAGTTTAGCGCTGCGGGGTGGCTACACCTTC
TRBV3-1/TRBV3-2	NA	NA	TRBJ1-5	CASSQDSQGQHF	TGTGCCAGCAGCCAAGATAGCCAAGGCCAGCATTTT
TRBV28	TRBD2	NA	TRBJ2-1	CASPRLAGDPYNEQFF	TGTGCCAGCCCCCGGCTAGCGGGAGATCCCTACAATGAGCAGTTCTTC
TRBV27	NA	once	TRBJ2-3	CASSLRRDADTQYF	TGTGCCAGCAGTTTAAGGAGGGACGCAGATACGCAGTATTTT
TRBV27	NA	NA	TRBJ1-3	CASSSVSGARGNTIYF	TGTGCCAGCAGTTCGGTCTCAGGGGCTCGCGGAAACACCATATATTTT
TRBV7-9	NA	NA	TRBJ2-7	CASRTQGYEQYF	TGTGCCAGCCGCACACAGGGATACGAGCAGTACTTC
TRBV12-3/TRBV12-4	NA	NA	TRBJ2-7	CASSFRYTRQYF	TGTGCCAGCAGTTTTCGGTATACGAGGCAGTACTTC
TRBV7-9	TRBD1	NA	TRBJ1-2	CASSLEPQGAQGYTF	TGTGCCAGCAGCTTGGAACCACAGGGGGCGCAGGGCTACACCTTC
TRBV7-9	TRBD1	NA	TRBJ2-3	CASSPPRQGLTDTQYF	TGTGCCAGCAGCCCGCCCCGACAGGGTCTCACAGATACGCAGTATTTT
TRBV24-1	TRBD1	NA	TRBJ1-2	CATSDPGQGVGYTF	TGTGCCACCAGTGACCCGGGACAGGGGGTCGGCTACACCTTC